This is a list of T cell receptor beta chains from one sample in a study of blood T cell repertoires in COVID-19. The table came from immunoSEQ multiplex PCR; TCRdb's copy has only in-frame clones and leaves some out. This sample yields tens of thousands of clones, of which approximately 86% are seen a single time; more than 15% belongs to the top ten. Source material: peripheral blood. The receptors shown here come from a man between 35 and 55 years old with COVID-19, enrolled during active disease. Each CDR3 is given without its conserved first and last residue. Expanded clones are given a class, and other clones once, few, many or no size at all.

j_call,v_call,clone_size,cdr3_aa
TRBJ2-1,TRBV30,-,AWSRGGGYNEQF
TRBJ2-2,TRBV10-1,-,ASSEARGGELF
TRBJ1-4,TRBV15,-,ATSGQGAPNEKLF
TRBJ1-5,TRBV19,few,ASSIDRGNQPQH
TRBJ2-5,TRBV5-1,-,ASSEAGGLQETQY
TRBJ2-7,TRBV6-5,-,ASSYRRDRGHEQY
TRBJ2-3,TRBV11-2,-,ASTSLAGPPADTQY
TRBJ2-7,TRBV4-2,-,ASSQNTGQGYEQY
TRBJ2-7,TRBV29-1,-,SVEEGQNPYEQY
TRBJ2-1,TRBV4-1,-,ASSQPTSGGSEQF
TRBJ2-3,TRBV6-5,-,ASSLAGTTDTQY